The rows below give T cell receptor beta chains drawn from one sample of a study of T-cell memory formation after mild COVID-19. TCRdb itself ran the 5' RACE reads through MiXCR, one entry per CDR3 protein. The sample holds 500,000 to 650,000 distinct CDR3 sequences, approximately 21% seen once. Sequenced material: PBMCs or a T cell subset sorted from them (not recorded which). The receptors shown here come from an adult woman who had mild COVID-19 (a few samples of this study predate the infection). Cell type and time point are not known. Both conserved end residues are part of each CDR3. D genes are given only for firm matches. Clone sizes are given selectively: once, few, many, or a class where the clone is expanded.

d_call j_call clone_size v_call cdr3_nt cdr3_aa
TRBD1 TRBJ2-2 few TRBV12-3/TRBV12-4 TGTGCCAGCACCCACCTCTCAAGACAGGGGACGGGGGAGCTGTTTTTT CASTHLSRQGTGELFF
- TRBJ2-3 - TRBV4-1 TGCGCCAGCAGACGGACAGACTCTAGCACAGATACGCAGTATTTT CASRRTDSSTDTQYF
- TRBJ2-1 - TRBV6-5 TGTGCCAGCAGGACGGCAGGCAGCGGAGCGAGGAATGAGCAGTTCTTC CASRTAGSGARNEQFF
- TRBJ2-3 - TRBV12-3/TRBV12-4 TGTGCCAGCAGGCTGGATACAGATACGCAGTATTTT CASRLDTDTQYF
TRBD1 TRBJ2-5 - TRBV29-1 TGCAGCTCGGGACAGGGTATGGGGGAGACCCAGTACTTC CSSGQGMGETQYF
TRBD2 TRBJ2-3 few TRBV4-2 TGTGCCAGCAGCCCCTCGGGTTTCAAGTTGCAGCGGGAAACCACAGATACGCAGTATTTT CASSPSGFKLQRETTDTQYF
- TRBJ2-2 - TRBV4-1 TGCGCCAGCAGCCACCTAGGGGGCGGGGGGAACACCGGGGAGCTGTTTTTT CASSHLGGGGNTGELFF
- TRBJ2-4 - TRBV11-2 TGTGCCAGCAGCTCCGGACCCTGGCAGTACTTC CASSSGPWQYF
TRBD1 TRBJ2-5 - TRBV24-1 TGTGCCACCAGTGATCCGGGACAGGGAAAAGAGACCCAGTACTTC CATSDPGQGKETQYF
- TRBJ1-4 - TRBV4-1 TGCGCCAGCAGCCAAGATCTAGCCGGAAAACTGTTTTTT CASSQDLAGKLFF
- TRBJ1-4 - TRBV4-2 TGTGCCAGCAGCCAAGACGCTGAAAAACTGTTTTTT CASSQDAEKLFF
- TRBJ1-1 - TRBV25-1 TGTGCCAGCGTTGGCTCCGGGGGATGGGTGAACACTGAAGCTTTCTTT CASVGSGGWVNTEAFF
- TRBJ2-7 - TRBV9 TGTGCCAGCAGCGTCGGGGACATATCCTACGAGCAGTACTTC CASSVGDISYEQYF
- TRBJ1-1 - TRBV7-2 TGTGCCAGCAGCTTCCTAACAGGCGCTACAGGAGCTTTCTTT CASSFLTGATGAFF
- TRBJ2-4 - TRBV7-2 TGTGCCAGCAGCTTAGTCGGTGGAGGACAAAACATTCAGTACTTC CASSLVGGGQNIQYF
- TRBJ2-7 - TRBV14 TGTGCCAGCAGCCAAGAACCAGGGCGGTTTTACGAGCAGTACTTC CASSQEPGRFYEQYF
TRBD1 TRBJ2-6 few TRBV10-3 TGTGCCATCAGGCCGGGACAGGGAGGATCTGGGGCCAACGTCCTGACTTTC CAIRPGQGGSGANVLTF
- TRBJ1-2 - TRBV13 TGTGCCAGCAGCACGCTATGGGGCAGGGAAGATGGCTACACCTTC CASSTLWGREDGYTF
TRBD2 TRBJ2-1 few TRBV18 TGTGCCAGCATTAGCGGGGGGAGCTACAATGAGCAGTTCTTC CASISGGSYNEQFF
- TRBJ1-1 few TRBV3-1 TGTGCCAGCAGCCGTAGACAGGCCTTGAACACTGAAGCTTTCTTT CASSRRQALNTEAFF